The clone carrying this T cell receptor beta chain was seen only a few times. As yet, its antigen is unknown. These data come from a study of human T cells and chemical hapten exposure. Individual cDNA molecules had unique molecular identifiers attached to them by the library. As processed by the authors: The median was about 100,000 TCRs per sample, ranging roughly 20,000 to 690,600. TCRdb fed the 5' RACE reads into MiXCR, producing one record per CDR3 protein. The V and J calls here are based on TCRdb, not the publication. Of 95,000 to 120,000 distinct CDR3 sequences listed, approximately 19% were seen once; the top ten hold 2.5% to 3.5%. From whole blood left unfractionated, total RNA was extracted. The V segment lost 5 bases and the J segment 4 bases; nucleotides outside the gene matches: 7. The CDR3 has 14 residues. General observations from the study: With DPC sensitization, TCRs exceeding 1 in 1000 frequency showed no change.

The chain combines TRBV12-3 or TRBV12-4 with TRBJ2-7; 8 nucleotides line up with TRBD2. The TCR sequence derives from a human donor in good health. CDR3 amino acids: CASSKGGRSYEQYF. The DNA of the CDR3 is TGTGCCAGCAGTAAGGGCGGGAGGAGTTACGAGCAGTACTTC.